The rows below give T cell receptor beta chains drawn from one sample of a study of cytomegalovirus exposure and HLA in healthy donors. Assay: immunoSEQ multiplex PCR; the TCRdb copy retains only in-frame clones and omits some. The sample carries about 130,000 clones, approximately 79% recorded once. The sequenced sample was PBMCs. Source of these receptors: a young man in good health and CMV-seropositive. CDR3s include the opening cysteine and the closing phenylalanine or tryptophan. The D gene is left open where the match is weak. The size entry is marked missing in some rows and otherwise reads once, few, many or a size class.

V	size	J	D	DNA	CDR3
TRBV2	NA	TRBJ2-7	TRBD2	TGTGCCAGCAAGCGGGATCTCTCCTACGAGCAGTACTTC	CASKRDLSYEQYF
TRBV5-6	NA	TRBJ2-1	TRBD2	TGTGCCAGCAGCTTGCTAGCGGGGGGCTCCTACAATGAGCAGTTCTTC	CASSLLAGGSYNEQFF
TRBV5-6	few	TRBJ2-3	TRBD1	TGTGCCAGCAGCTCGACAGGGGTTCAGGATACGCAGTATTTT	CASSSTGVQDTQYF
TRBV6-6	few	TRBJ1-5	TRBD1	TGTGCCAGCAGAAACTCCGGACAGGGGAATCAGCCCCAGCATTTT	CASRNSGQGNQPQHF
TRBV2	NA	TRBJ2-2	TRBD2	TGTGCCAGCACCCCGGCTAGCGGGGGGGCTAACACCGGGGAGCTGTTTTTT	CASTPASGGANTGELFF
TRBV6-1	NA	TRBJ1-1	NA	TGTGCCAGCAGCCCTGAGACAGCCCTCAGAACTGAAGCTTTCTTT	CASSPETALRTEAFF
TRBV2	NA	TRBJ2-5	NA	TGTGCCAGCTACCCCTCAAGACTAGTGGAGACCCAGTACTTC	CASYPSRLVETQYF
TRBV6-1	NA	TRBJ2-7	NA	TGTGCCAGCAGTGCGGAACAGGGCGGCGAGCAGTACTTC	CASSAEQGGEQYF
TRBV10-3	NA	TRBJ2-6	NA	TGTGCCATCAGTGGGAACAGGGATTTGGCTGGGGCCAACGTCCTGACTTTC	CAISGNRDLAGANVLTF
TRBV27	NA	TRBJ1-2	NA	TGTGCCAGCAGTTCCCGGGGGTACTATGGCTACACCTTC	CASSSRGYYGYTF
TRBV5-4	few	TRBJ1-1	NA	TGTGCCAGCAGCTCGACACGTAACACTGAAGCTTTCTTT	CASSSTRNTEAFF
TRBV29-1	NA	TRBJ1-1	NA	TGCAGCGTTGAAGGCGGGGCCGGGGCCACTGAAGCTTTCTTT	CSVEGGAGATEAFF
TRBV27	NA	TRBJ2-7	NA	TGTGCCAGCAGTTTATCTGTCGGGAAAGAGCAGTACTTC	CASSLSVGKEQYF